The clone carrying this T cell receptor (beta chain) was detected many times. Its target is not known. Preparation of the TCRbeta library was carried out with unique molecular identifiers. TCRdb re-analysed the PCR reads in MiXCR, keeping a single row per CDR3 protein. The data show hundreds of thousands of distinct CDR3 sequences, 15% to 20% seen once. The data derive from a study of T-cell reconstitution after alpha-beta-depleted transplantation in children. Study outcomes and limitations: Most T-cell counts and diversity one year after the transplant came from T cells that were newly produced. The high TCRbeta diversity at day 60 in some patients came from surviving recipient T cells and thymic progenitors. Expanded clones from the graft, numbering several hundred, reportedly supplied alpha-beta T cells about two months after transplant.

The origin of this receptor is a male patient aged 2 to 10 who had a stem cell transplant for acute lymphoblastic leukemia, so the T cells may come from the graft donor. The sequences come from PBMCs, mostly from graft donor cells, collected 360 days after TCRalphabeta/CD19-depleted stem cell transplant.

CDR3: CASSPEVMNTEAFF. The CDR3 region has the DNA TGTGCCAGCTCACCGGAAGTCATGAACACTGAAGCTTTCTTT. V usage is TRBV18 and J usage is TRBJ1-1; D gene unclear. CDR3 length: 14 residues. Germline-derived CDR1 and CDR2 are KGHSH and LQKENI. V lost 3 bases to trimming and J lost 0 bases, with 8 bases between them.